This TCR beta chain was captured by sequencing in a study of regulatory T cells in long-lasting Graves disease. The ends were cut back, 7 bases at V and 0 bases at J, with 27 bases in the middle. Germline V gene sequence: CDR1 MDHEN, CDR2 SYDVKM. The length of the CDR3 is 19 residues. This clonotype was counted many times. This sample's time point: newly diagnosed GD, antithyroid drugs for less than 3 months. PBMC-extracted RNA yielded the TCR library. Through Arm-PCR of CDR3 regions and iRepertoire HTBI primers, TCR beta libraries were built. Each CDR3 protein is one row after TCRdb ran MiXCR on the multiplex PCR reads. The table records 410,000 or so distinct CDR3 sequences, more than 13% of them present only once. This sample also appeared in a second study, on T cells in Graves' hyperthyroidism and ophthalmopathy.

This sequence originates from a woman aged 25 to 39 with Graves disease. This material consisted of peripheral blood mononuclear cells (PBMCs), taken at new diagnosis, from a patient treated with antithyroid drugs. The chain combines TRBV28 with TRBJ1-2; D uncertain. The CDR3 is CASIRRSPPLNQPNYGYTF. The CDR3, as DNA: TGTGCCAGCATCCGACGGAGCCCTCCCTTGAACCAGCCTAACTATGGCTACACCTTC.